The sequence of this TCR beta chain was determined in a study of regulatory T cells in long-lasting Graves disease. In this sample, this clonotype turned up a few times. Researchers made TCR beta libraries by using iRepertoire HTBI primers and running Arm-PCR on CDR3 regions. TCRdb reprocessed the multiplex PCR reads with MiXCR, giving one entry per CDR3 protein. The table includes hundreds of thousands of distinct CDR3 sequences, under 20% detected once. Time point of the sample: newly diagnosed GD, antithyroid drugs for less than 3 months. After RNA was extracted from PBMCs, the TCR library was made from it. This CDR3 has 13 residues. CDR1 and CDR2 (germline): ENHRY, SYGVKD. V lost 8 bases, J lost 4 bases, and 8 bases stayed unmatched. These data were likewise used in another study, on T cells in Graves' hyperthyroidism and ophthalmopathy. That study adds: Newly diagnosed patients aged 18 to 65 had hyperthyroidism of under 2 months' duration. HTBI primers were employed in a first-round RT-PCR of the TCR CDR3. Most expanded thyroid clonotypes above 0.001 also appeared in blood.

This clonotype was sampled from a woman in her 30s with Graves disease. This chain connects TRBV10-3 to TRBJ2-7, with 7 bases that match TRBD2. The sequencing used peripheral blood mononuclear cells (PBMCs), collected at new diagnosis, from a patient treated with antithyroid drugs. CDR3 loop: CAIGRLAEYEQYF. The CDR3 bases are TGTGCCATCGGGAGACTAGCAGAGTACGAGCAGTACTTC.